Each of the 11 T cell receptor beta chains below was sequenced from the same sample in a study of blood T cell repertoires in COVID-19. Here immunoSEQ multiplex PCR was the method, and the copy in TCRdb shows in-frame clones only, minus some. The sample records about 42,000 clones, 70% to 85% being singletons. The sequenced sample consisted of peripheral blood. The receptor set was obtained from a human donor in a cohort sampled during active COVID-19.

This chain uses TRBV28 with TRBJ1-2, with 8 nucleotides matching TRBD1. The CDR3 sequence is 14 residues long. CDR1 and CDR2 from the germline V gene are MDHEN and SYDVKM. Germline trimming cut 7 bases from V and 5 bases from J; bases unmatched to any gene: 9. The CDR3 here is CASMVGGQVYGYTF. The CDR3 bases are TGTGCCAGCATGGTGGGGGGACAGGTATATGGCTACACCTTC.

The V and J genes are TRBV3-1 (or the pseudogene TRBV3-2) and TRBJ1-5; 12 bases line up with TRBD1. This CDR3 comprises 16 residues. Losses at the gene ends were 2 bases for V and 7 bases for J; bases not matched to a gene: 6. Looked up from germline, CDR1 is LGHDT and CDR2 is YNNKEL (reference sequence). CDR3 nucleotides: TGTGCCAGCAGCCAATTTGGGACAGGGGGCCCCCAGCCCCAGCATTTT. This codes for CASSQFGTGGPQPQHF.

V usage is TRBV4-1 and J usage is TRBJ1-3; D is unclear. Germline V gene sequence: CDR1 MGHRA, CDR2 YSYEKL. The CDR3 has 16 residues. Deletions cut 4 bases from V and 1 base from J, with 14 bases between. The DNA for the CDR3 is TGCGCCAGCAGCCCCCAGCCACAGAATTCTGGAAACACCATATATTTT. This encodes CASSPQPQNSGNTIYF.

This clone was recorded once. The same CDR3 can be traced to other DNA sequences in this sample. This chain connects TRBV4-2 to TRBJ2-3; D uncertain. V was cut by 0 bases and J by 0 bases, with 4 bases left in between. CDR1 is LGHNA, CDR2 YNFKEQ, per germline. The CDR3 extends over 14 amino acids. CDR3 in DNA: TGTGCCAGCAGCCAAGATGGCAGCACAGATACGCAGTATTTT. Its translation: CASSQDGSTDTQYF.

This rearrangement joins TRBV7-9 to TRBJ1-3; D unclear. V lost 3 bases and J lost 2, with 11 bases in between. This CDR3 has 15 residues. Germline V lookup: CDR1 SEHNR, CDR2 FQNEAQ (reference sequence). The CDR3 loop is CASSFRELAGNTIYF. Written as DNA, the CDR3 is TGTGCCAGCAGCTTTCGGGAGTTAGCTGGAAACACCATATATTTT.

In the case of this clone: No conserved phenylalanine or tryptophan is present at the end of the CDR3, so a read error is the likely explanation. It is unclear where the CDR3 begins or ends on the DNA, so no DNA is shown, and the CDR3 is as TCRdb lists it. The gene calls are TRBV2 and TRBJ2-7; the table's D call of TRBD1 was not tested on the DNA. The CDR3 sequence runs 12 residues, both termini included. CDR1 SNHLY and CDR2 FYNNEI come from the germline V gene. CDR3 sequence: CASSEGRGQDVI.

The J gene is TRBJ2-5, the V gene TRBV18; a possible D gene is TRBD1 (7 bases). The germline CDR1 and CDR2 sequences are KGHSH and LQKENI. Trimming shortened V by 0 bases and J by 2 bases, and 13 bases separated the two germline ends. This CDR3 region has 16 residues. CDR3 loop: CASSPPEGAKQETQYF. DNA of the CDR3: TGTGCCAGCTCACCACCGGAGGGGGCGAAGCAAGAGACCCAGTACTTC.

This clone was seen more than once but under ten times. The sample has other DNA sequences that encode this CDR3 too. The V and J genes are TRBV20-1 and TRBJ1-1; D is undetermined. V lost 1 base and J lost 3, with 3 bases in between. This CDR3 region has 11 residues. CDR1 and CDR2 (germline): DFQATT, SNEGSKA (reference sequence). The CDR3 nucleotides are TGCAGTGCTAGAGGCGACACTGAAGCTTTCTTT. This codes for CSARGDTEAFF.

V and J are TRBV4-3 and TRBJ1-4; maybe TRBD1 (6 bases). The CDR3 covers 14 residues. V lost 1 base and J 3 bases, leaving 6 bases between the germline ends. CDR1 is LGHNA and CDR2 is YSLEER in the germline V gene. CDR3 sequence: CASSQGTANEKLFF. DNA for the CDR3: TGCGCCAGCAGCCAAGGGACAGCTAATGAAAAACTGTTTTTT.

This clone was counted a single time. The chain is built from TRBV15 and TRBJ2-7; perhaps TRBD2 as D (7 bases). Looked up from germline, CDR1 is LNHNV and CDR2 is YYDKDF (reference sequence). V lost 3 bases and J lost 5, with 14 bases in between. The CDR3 runs 14 residues. In DNA, the CDR3 is TGTGCCACCAGCAGGGGGGGGCAGGGACACGAGCAGTACTTC. Translation: CATSRGGQGHEQYF.

The chain is built from TRBV5-1 and TRBJ2-2; D gene uncertain. Germline V gene lookup returns CDR1 SGHRS and CDR2 YFSETQ. The CDR3 consists of 14 residues. The V end lost 3 bases, the J end lost 0 bases, and 6 bases lay between the germline ends. CDR3 sequence (DNA): TGCGCCAGCAGCTATACAGCGAACACCGGGGAGCTGTTTTTT. This encodes CASSYTANTGELFF.